This T cell receptor beta chain came from a study of PD-1 blockade in classical Hodgkin lymphoma. Clones were sequenced by immunoSEQ multiplex PCR, and TCRdb holds only the in-frame ones, with some missing. This table holds 30,000 or so clones, 75% to 95% found once. Each patient's relapse followed autologous stem cell transplantation, and brentuximab vedotin exposure varied. Magnetic negative selection served to purify CD4+ T cells out of PBMCs that had been thawed. Deletions cut 4 bases from V and 0 bases from J, with 9 bases between. This CDR3 region has 15 residues. Per germline, CDR1 SNHLY and CDR2 FYNNEI.

Material: CD4+ T cells from blood, obtained at baseline. The chain recombines TRBV2 with TRBJ2-2; D gene uncertain. This TCR was sampled from a human donor with classical Hodgkin lymphoma. The CDR3 spells CASSGFSPNTGELFF. In DNA, the CDR3 is TGTGCCAGCAGTGGATTCAGTCCGAACACCGGGGAGCTGTTTTTT.